The clone carrying this T cell receptor beta chain was observed a few times. CD45RO-negative, CCR7-selected cells formed the naive CD8 fraction, which excluded terminally differentiated effector memory CD45RA+ cells. The data stem from a study of shared clonotypes between healthy human individuals. Assay execution took place at the deep level. Per the authors' pipeline: Without quality scores, immunoSEQ junctional reads could not be filtered like full-length reads. Profiling relied on immunoSEQ multiplex PCR, and the TCRdb table lists in-frame clones only, not all of them. The D gene and trimming were derived from the DNA, and the V and J assignments and clone size from that table. The repertoire holds about 2.1 million clones, with 90% to 95% as singletons. Germline V gene lookup returns CDR1 SNHLY and CDR2 FYNNEI. Trimming took off 2 bases at V and 1 base at J, with 15 bases between the two ends. This CDR3 contains 16 residues.

Material: naive CD8+ T cells from PBMCs. This TCR was recovered from a man aged 18 to 29 in good health. Some clones in this sample may be carry-over from other donors' samples. The chain uses TRBV2 and TRBJ2-7; D is ambiguous. CDR3 amino acids: CASSEKLTLVSYEQYF. The CDR3 nucleotides are TGTGCCAGCAGTGAAAAGTTGACTCTTGTTTCCTACGAGCAGTACTTC.